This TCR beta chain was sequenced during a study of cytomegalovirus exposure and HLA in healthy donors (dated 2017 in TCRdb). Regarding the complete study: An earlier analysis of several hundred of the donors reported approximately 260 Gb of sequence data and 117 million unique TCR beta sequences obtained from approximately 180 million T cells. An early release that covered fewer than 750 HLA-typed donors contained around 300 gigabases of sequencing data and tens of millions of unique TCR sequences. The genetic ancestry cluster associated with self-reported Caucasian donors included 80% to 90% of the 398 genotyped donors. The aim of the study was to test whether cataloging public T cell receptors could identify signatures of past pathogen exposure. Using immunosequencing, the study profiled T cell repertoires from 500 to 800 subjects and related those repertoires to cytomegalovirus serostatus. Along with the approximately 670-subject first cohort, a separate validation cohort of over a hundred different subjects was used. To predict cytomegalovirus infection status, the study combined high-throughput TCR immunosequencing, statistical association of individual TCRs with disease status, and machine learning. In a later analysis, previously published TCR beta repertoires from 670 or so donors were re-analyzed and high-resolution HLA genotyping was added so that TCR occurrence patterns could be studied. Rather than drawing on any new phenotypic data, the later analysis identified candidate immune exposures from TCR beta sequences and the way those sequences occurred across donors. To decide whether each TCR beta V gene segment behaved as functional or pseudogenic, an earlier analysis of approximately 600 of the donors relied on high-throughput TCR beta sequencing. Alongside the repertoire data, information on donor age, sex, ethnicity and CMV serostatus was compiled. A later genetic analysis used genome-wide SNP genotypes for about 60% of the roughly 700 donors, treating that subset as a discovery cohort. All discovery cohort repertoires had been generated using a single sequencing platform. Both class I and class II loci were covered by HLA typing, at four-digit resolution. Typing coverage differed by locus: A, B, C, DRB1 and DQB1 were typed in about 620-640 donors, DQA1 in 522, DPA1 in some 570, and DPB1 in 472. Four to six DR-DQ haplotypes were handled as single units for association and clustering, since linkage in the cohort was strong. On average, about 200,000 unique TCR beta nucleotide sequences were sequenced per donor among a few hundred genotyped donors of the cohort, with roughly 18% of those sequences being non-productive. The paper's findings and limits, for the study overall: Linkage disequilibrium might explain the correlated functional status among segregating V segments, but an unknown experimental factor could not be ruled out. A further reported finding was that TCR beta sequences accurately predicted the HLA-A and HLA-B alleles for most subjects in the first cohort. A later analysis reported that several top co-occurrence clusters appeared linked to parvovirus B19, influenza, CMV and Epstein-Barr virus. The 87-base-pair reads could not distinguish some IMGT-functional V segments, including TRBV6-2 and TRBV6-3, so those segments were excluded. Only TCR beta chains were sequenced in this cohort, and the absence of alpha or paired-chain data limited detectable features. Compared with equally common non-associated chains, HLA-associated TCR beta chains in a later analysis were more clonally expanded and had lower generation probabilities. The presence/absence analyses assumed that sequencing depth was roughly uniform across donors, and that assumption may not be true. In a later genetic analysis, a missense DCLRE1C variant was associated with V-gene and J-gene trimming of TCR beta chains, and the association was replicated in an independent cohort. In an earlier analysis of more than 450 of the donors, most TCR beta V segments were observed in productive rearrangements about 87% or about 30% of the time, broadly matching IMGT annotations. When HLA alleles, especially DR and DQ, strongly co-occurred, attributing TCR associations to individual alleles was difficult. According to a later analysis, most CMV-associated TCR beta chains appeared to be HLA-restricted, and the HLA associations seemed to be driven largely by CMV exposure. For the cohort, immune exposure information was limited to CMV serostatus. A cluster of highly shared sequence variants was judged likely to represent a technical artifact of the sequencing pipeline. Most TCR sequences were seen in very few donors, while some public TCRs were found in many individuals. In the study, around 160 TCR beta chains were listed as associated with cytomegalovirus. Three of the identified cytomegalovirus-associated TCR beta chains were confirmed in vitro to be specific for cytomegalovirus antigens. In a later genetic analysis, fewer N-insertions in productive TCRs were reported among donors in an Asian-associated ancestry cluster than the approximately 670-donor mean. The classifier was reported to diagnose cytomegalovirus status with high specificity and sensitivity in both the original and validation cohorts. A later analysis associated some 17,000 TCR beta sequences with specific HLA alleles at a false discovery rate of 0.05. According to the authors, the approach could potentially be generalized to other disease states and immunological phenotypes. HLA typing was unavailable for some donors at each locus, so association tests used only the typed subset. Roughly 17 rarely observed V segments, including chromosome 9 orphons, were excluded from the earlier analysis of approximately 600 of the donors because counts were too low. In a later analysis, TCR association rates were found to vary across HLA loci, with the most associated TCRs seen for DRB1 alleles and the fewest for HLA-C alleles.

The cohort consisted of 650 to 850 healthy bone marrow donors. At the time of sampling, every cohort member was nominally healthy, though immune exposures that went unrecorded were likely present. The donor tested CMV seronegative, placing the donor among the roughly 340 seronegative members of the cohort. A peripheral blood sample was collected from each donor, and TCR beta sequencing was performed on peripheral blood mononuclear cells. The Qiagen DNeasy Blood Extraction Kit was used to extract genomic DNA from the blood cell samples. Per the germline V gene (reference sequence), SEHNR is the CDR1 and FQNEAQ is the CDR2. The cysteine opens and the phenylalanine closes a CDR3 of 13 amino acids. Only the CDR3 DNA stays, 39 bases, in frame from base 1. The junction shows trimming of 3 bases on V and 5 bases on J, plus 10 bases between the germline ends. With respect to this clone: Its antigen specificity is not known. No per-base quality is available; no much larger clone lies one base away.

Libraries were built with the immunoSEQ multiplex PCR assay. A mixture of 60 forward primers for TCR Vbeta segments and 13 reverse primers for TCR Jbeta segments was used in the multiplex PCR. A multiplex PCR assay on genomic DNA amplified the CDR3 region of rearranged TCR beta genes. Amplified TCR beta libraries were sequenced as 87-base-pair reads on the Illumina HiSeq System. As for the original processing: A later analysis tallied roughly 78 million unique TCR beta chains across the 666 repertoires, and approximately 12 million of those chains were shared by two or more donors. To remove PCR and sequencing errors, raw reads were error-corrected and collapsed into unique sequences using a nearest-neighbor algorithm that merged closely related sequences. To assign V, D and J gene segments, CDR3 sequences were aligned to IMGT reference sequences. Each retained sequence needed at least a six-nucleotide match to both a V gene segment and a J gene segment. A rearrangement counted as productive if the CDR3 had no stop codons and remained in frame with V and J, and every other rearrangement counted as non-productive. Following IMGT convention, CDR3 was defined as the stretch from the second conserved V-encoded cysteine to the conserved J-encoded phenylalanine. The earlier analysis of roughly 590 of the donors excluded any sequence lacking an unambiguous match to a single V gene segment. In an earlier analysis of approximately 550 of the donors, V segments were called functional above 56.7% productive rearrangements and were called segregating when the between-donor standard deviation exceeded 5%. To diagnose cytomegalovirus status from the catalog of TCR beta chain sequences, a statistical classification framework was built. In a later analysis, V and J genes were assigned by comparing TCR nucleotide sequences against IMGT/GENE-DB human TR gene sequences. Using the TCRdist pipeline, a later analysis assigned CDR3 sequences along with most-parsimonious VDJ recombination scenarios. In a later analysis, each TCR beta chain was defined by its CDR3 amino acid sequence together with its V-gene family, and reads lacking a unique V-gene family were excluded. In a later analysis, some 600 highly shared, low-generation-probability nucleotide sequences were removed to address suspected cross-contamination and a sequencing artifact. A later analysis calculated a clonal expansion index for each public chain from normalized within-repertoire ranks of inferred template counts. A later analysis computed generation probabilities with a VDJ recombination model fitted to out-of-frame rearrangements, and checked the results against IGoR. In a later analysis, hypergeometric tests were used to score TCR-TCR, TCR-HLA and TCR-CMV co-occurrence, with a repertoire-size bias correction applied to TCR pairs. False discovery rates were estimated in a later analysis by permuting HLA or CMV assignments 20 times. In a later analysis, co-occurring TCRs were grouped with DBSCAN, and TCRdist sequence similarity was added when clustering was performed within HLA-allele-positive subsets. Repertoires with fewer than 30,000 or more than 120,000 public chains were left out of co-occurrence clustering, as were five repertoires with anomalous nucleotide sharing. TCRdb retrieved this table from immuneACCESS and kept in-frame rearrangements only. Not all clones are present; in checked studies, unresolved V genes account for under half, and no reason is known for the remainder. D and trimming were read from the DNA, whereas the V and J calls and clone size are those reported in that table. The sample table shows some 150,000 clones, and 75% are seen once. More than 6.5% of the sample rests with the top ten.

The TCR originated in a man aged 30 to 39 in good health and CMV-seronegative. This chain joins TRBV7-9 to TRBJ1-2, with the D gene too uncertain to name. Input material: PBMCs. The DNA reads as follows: TGTGCCAGCAGCTTTCAAGCGGGTTATGGCTACACCTTC. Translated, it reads CASSFQAGYGYTF.